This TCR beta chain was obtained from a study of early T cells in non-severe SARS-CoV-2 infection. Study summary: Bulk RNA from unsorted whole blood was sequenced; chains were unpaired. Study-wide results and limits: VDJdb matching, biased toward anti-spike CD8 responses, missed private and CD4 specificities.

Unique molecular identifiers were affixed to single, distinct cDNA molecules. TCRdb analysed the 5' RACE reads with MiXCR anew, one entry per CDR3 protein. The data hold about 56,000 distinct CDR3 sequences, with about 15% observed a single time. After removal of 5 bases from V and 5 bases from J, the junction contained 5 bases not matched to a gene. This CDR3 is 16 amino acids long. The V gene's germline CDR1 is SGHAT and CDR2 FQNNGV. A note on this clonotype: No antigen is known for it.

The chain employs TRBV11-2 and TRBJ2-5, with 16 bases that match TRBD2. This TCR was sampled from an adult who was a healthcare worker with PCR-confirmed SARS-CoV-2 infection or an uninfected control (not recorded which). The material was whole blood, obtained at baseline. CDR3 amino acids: CASSPGLAGGVETQYF. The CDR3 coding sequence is TGTGCCAGCAGCCCGGGACTAGCGGGAGGGGTTGAGACCCAGTACTTC.